These 7 T cell receptor beta chains came from one sample sequenced in a study of T cells in Graves' hyperthyroidism and ophthalmopathy. RNA transcripts gave rise to amplified TCR beta CDR3 regions. TCR CDR3 underwent first-round RT-PCR with the HTBI primer set. TCRdb called the multiplex PCR reads again in MiXCR, with one record for every CDR3 protein. The sample records hundreds of thousands of distinct CDR3 sequences, about 14% being singletons. What was sequenced was blood. These receptors were collected from a young woman with Graves' hyperthyroidism.

V gene TRBV12-3 or TRBV12-4 combines with J gene TRBJ1-1; TRBD1 agrees at 8 bases. This CDR3 is 16 amino acids long. J was trimmed by 6 bases and V by 6 bases; bases with no gene match: 15. CDR3 bases: TGTGCCAGCAGATTCTCAGGGGGCGCGTTCGGGGCTGAAGCTTTCTTT. It yields the protein CASRFSGGAFGAEAFF.

The sample holds many counts of this clonotype. The V call is TRBV6-1, the J call TRBJ1-5; perhaps TRBD1 as D (5 bases). The ends were cut back, 5 bases at V and 0 bases at J, with 11 bases in the middle. CDR3 length: 15 amino acids. Looked up from germline, CDR1 is MNHNS and CDR2 is SASEGT. The DNA of the CDR3 is TGTGCCAGCAGTTTACAGGTAACTAGCAATCAGCCCCAGCATTTT. This encodes CASSLQVTSNQPQHF.

V gene TRBV15 combines with J gene TRBJ2-7, with 10 bases lining up with TRBD1. CDR1 LNHNV and CDR2 YYDKDF come from the germline V gene (reference sequence). V shed 3 bases and J 3 bases; nucleotides not matched to a gene: 8. The CDR3 loop spans 16 amino acids. The DNA of the CDR3 is TGTGCCACCAGCAGTCGCCGGGACAGGGGATACTACGAGCAGTACTTC. It codes for CATSSRRDRGYYEQYF. Full variable domain (outside the CDR3, taken from reference TRBV15 and TRBJ2-7): DAMVIQNPRYQVTQFGKPVTLSCSQTLNHNVMYWYQQKSSQAPKLLFHYYDKDFNNEADTPDNFQSRRPNTSFCFLDIRSPGLGDTAMYLCATSSRRDRGYYEQYFGPGTRLTVT.

This clonotype showed up many times. This sequence joins TRBV5-4 and TRBJ1-1; D not certain. This CDR3 is 13 amino acids long. V dropped 4 bases and J dropped 4 bases, with 11 bases sitting between them. Germline lookup yields CDR1 SGHNT and CDR2 YYREEE (reference sequence). The CDR3 loop reads CASSPFFATEAFF. CDR3 DNA sequence: TGTGCCAGCAGCCCTTTTTTTGCCACTGAAGCTTTCTTT.

The sample holds many counts of this clonotype. V is TRBV20-1 and J is TRBJ1-1, with D hard to call. This CDR3 spans 16 amino acids. Trimming shortened V by 2 bases and J by 1 base, and 17 bases separated the two germline ends. The V gene's germline CDR1 is DFQATT and CDR2 SNEGSKA (reference sequence). The CDR3 region is CSARPTQALGNTEAFF. The CDR3 DNA reads as TGCAGTGCTAGACCGACCCAGGCCTTGGGGAACACTGAAGCTTTCTTT.

The sample holds many counts of this clonotype. This sequence joins TRBV11-2 and TRBJ2-3; no firm D call. The CDR3 spans 13 residues. Deletions cut 0 bases from V and 2 bases from J, with 3 bases between. Germline assignment: CDR1 SGHAT and CDR2 FQNNGV. The CDR3 is CASSLEITDTQYF. The CDR3 bases are TGTGCCAGCAGCTTAGAAATCACAGATACGCAGTATTTT. The variable domain in full, completed from reference TRBV11-2 and TRBJ2-3, reads EAGVAQSPRYKIIEKRQSVAFWCNPISGHATLYWYQQILGQGPKLLIQFQNNGVVDDSQLPKDRFSAERLKGVDSTLKIQPAKLEDSAVYLCASSLEITDTQYFGPGTRLTVL.

The rearrangement uses TRBV4-1 and TRBJ1-1; TRBD1 matches at 7 bases. V lost 1 base to trimming and J lost 4 bases; unmatched junction nucleotides: 9. Germline V gene data show CDR1 as MGHRA and CDR2 as YSYEKL. The CDR3 is 16 residues long. The CDR3 here is CASSQGGSGGPTEAFF. Here the CDR3 DNA reads TGCGCCAGCAGCCAAGGGGGTTCAGGGGGGCCCACTGAAGCTTTCTTT.